This entry concerns a single T cell receptor (beta chain). Its cognate antigen is unknown. J gave up 5 bases and V 7 bases, and 9 bases lay outside the gene matches. The CDR3 runs 17 residues. Per germline, CDR1 SNHLY and CDR2 FYNNEI. Control samples were healthy donors' buffy coats. The entry originates in a study of STAT5B mutations in CD4+ large granular lymphocyte leukemia. Study outcomes and limitations: TRBV06-family usage was enriched in top patient clones (8/27) versus controls (2/35). Main leukemic clonotypes were patient-specific, but 20% to 25% appeared at low frequency elsewhere.

Per the study methods: A productive frequency of 2.59 x 10-5 was the lowest detectable. Here immunoSEQ multiplex PCR was the method, and the copy in TCRdb shows in-frame clones only, minus some. V, J and clone size are taken as reported in that table, and D and trimming were inferred from the DNA itself. The profile shows about 48,000 clones, 60% to 75% of them singletons. The clonotype originates from a human donor in good health. The J gene is TRBJ2-3, the V gene TRBV2, with 16 bases that match TRBD2. The sample taken for sequencing was CD4+ T cells from blood buffy coats. The CDR3 nucleotides read TGTGCCAGCACGGGGACTAGCGGGGGGGCGATTGGAGATACGCAGTATTTT. Translated: CASTGTSGGAIGDTQYF.